These T cell receptor beta chains were read from a single sample in a study of blood T cell repertoires in COVID-19. Sequencing used immunoSEQ multiplex PCR; TCRdb keeps in-frame clones, though not all of them. The top ten clones hold 2.2% of a sample with over 250,000 clones, around nine tenths of them seen once. Sequencing was carried out using peripheral blood. The receptors derive from a man aged 45-60 years with acute or convalescent COVID-19. CDR3s include the opening cysteine and the closing phenylalanine or tryptophan. The order of the fields is D gene, J gene, V gene, clone size, CDR3 protein, CDR3 DNA. D genes are given only for firm matches. Size is omitted from some rows. Given values are once, few, many or a class for expanded clones.

D gene: TRBD1; J gene: TRBJ1-2; V gene: TRBV2; clone size: .; CDR3 protein: CASRGDRLSLGYTF; CDR3 DNA: TGTGCCAGCAGGGGGGACAGGTTATCCCTTGGCTACACCTTC
D gene: TRBD2; J gene: TRBJ2-3; V gene: TRBV19; clone size: .; CDR3 protein: CASSSPSGGAPDTQYF; CDR3 DNA: TGTGCCAGTAGTTCGCCTAGCGGGGGGGCCCCGGATACGCAGTATTTT
D gene: .; J gene: TRBJ2-3; V gene: TRBV29-1; clone size: .; CDR3 protein: CSSNGAGVTDTQYF; CDR3 DNA: TGCAGCTCCAACGGGGCAGGGGTCACAGATACGCAGTATTTT
D gene: TRBD1; J gene: TRBJ1-4; V gene: TRBV7-9; clone size: .; CDR3 protein: CASSLGQGGGNEKLFF; CDR3 DNA: TGTGCCAGCAGCTTGGGACAGGGGGGAGGTAATGAAAAACTGTTTTTT
D gene: .; J gene: TRBJ2-7; V gene: TRBV18; clone size: .; CDR3 protein: CASSPQGIGYEQYF; CDR3 DNA: TGTGCCAGCTCACCACAGGGGATCGGCTACGAGCAGTACTTC
D gene: TRBD1; J gene: TRBJ1-2; V gene: TRBV10-3; clone size: .; CDR3 protein: CAIRDGTGNPITF; CDR3 DNA: TGTGCCATCAGGGACGGGACAGGGAACCCGATCACCTTC
D gene: .; J gene: TRBJ1-1; V gene: TRBV11-2; clone size: .; CDR3 protein: CASSLVGGWDTEAFF; CDR3 DNA: TGTGCCAGCAGCTTAGTTGGGGGGTGGGACACTGAAGCTTTCTTT
D gene: .; J gene: TRBJ2-7; V gene: TRBV5-4; clone size: .; CDR3 protein: CASGGAGSYEQYF; CDR3 DNA: TGTGCCAGCGGGGGAGCGGGCTCCTACGAGCAGTACTTC
D gene: .; J gene: TRBJ1-4; V gene: TRBV11-2; clone size: .; CDR3 protein: CASSQGRGRRFEKLFF; CDR3 DNA: TGTGCCAGCAGCCAGGGGAGAGGGCGGCGCTTTGAAAAACTGTTTTTT
D gene: .; J gene: TRBJ2-7; V gene: TRBV10-3; clone size: .; CDR3 protein: CAISEAGYEQYF; CDR3 DNA: TGTGCCATCAGTGAGGCCGGGTACGAGCAGTACTTC
D gene: .; J gene: TRBJ2-5; V gene: TRBV6-5; clone size: few; CDR3 protein: CASRPRGARAETQYF; CDR3 DNA: TGTGCCAGCAGACCCCGGGGGGCCAGAGCAGAGACCCAGTACTTC
D gene: TRBD1; J gene: TRBJ1-4; V gene: TRBV5-4; clone size: .; CDR3 protein: CASSFGTGGRNEKLFF; CDR3 DNA: TGTGCCAGCAGCTTTGGGACAGGGGGCAGGAATGAAAAACTGTTTTTT
D gene: TRBD1; J gene: TRBJ1-4; V gene: TRBV19; clone size: few; CDR3 protein: CASSMGTATNEKLFF; CDR3 DNA: TGTGCCAGTAGTATGGGGACAGCAACTAACGAAAAACTGTTTTTT
D gene: .; J gene: TRBJ1-4; V gene: TRBV4-1; clone size: .; CDR3 protein: CASSQANQGFNEKLFF; CDR3 DNA: TGCGCCAGCAGCCAAGCAAACCAGGGTTTTAATGAAAAACTGTTTTTT
D gene: TRBD2; J gene: TRBJ2-7; V gene: TRBV2; clone size: few; CDR3 protein: CASSGTSGSYEQYF; CDR3 DNA: TGTGCCAGCAGCGGGACTAGCGGATCCTACGAGCAGTACTTC
D gene: TRBD2; J gene: TRBJ2-2; V gene: TRBV10-1; clone size: .; CDR3 protein: CASGGGRGTGELFF; CDR3 DNA: TGCGCCAGCGGCGGGGGTCGGGGCACCGGGGAGCTGTTTTTT
D gene: .; J gene: TRBJ1-1; V gene: TRBV29-1; clone size: few; CDR3 protein: CSVEATTTGKLMNTEAFF; CDR3 DNA: TGCAGCGTTGAAGCCACGACGACAGGCAAGCTTATGAACACTGAAGCTTTCTTT
D gene: TRBD2; J gene: TRBJ2-1; V gene: TRBV5-1; clone size: .; CDR3 protein: CASSLTLAGVNEQFF; CDR3 DNA: TGCGCCAGCAGCTTAACCCTAGCGGGGGTGAATGAGCAGTTCTTC
D gene: .; J gene: TRBJ1-1; V gene: TRBV7-3; clone size: .; CDR3 protein: CASSKDTYTEAFF; CDR3 DNA: TGTGCCAGCAGCAAGGACACCTACACTGAAGCTTTCTTT
D gene: .; J gene: TRBJ1-1; V gene: TRBV12-3/TRBV12-4; clone size: .; CDR3 protein: CASSRGRREAFF; CDR3 DNA: TGTGCCAGCAGCAGGGGTCGGCGGGAGGCTTTCTTT
D gene: .; J gene: TRBJ1-5; V gene: TRBV12-3/TRBV12-4; clone size: once; CDR3 protein: CASIKTLEGPQHF; CDR3 DNA: TGTGCCAGCATAAAGACCCTAGAGGGGCCCCAGCATTTT
D gene: .; J gene: TRBJ1-5; V gene: TRBV5-6; clone size: once; CDR3 protein: CASSFPGDNQPQHF; CDR3 DNA: TGTGCCAGCAGCTTTCCCGGGGACAATCAGCCCCAGCATTTT